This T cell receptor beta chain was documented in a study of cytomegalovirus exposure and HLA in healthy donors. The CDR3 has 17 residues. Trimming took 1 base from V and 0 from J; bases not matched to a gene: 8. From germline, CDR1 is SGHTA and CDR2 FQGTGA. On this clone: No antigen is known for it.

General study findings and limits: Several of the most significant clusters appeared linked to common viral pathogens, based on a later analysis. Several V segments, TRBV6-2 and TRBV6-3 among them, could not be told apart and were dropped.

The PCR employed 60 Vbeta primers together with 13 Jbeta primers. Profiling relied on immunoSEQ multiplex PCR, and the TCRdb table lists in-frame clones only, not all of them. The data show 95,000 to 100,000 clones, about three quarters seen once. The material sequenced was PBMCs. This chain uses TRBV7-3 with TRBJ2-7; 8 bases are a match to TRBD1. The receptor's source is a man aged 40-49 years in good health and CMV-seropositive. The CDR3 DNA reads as TGTGCCAGCAGCTTAATTCTCCCGACAGGGGCCTCCTACGAGCAGTACTTC. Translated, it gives CASSLILPTGASYEQYF.